This TCR beta chain was captured by sequencing in a study of T cells in Graves' hyperthyroidism and ophthalmopathy. Ophthalmopathy patients showed a Clinical Activity Score of at least 3, NOSPECS grade of at least 4 and duration under 3 months. V dropped 2 bases and J dropped 6 bases, with 8 bases sitting between them. CDR3 size: 13 residues. Germline values: CDR1 MDHEN, CDR2 SYDVKM. RNA transcripts were the template for amplifying TCR beta CDR3 regions. Using the HTBI primer set, a first-round RT-PCR was run on the TCR CDR3. TCRdb recomputed calls from the multiplex PCR reads with MiXCR, one row per CDR3 protein. In the table there are hundreds of thousands of distinct CDR3 sequences, about 15% of which are singletons. There are many counts of this clonotype. The antigen remains undetermined. Regarding the study as a whole: Peripheral blood also featured most of the thyroid clonotypes expanded above 0.001.

The receptor's source is a woman aged 18-30 years with Graves' ophthalmopathy. This chain connects TRBV28 to TRBJ2-4; D uncertain. What was sequenced was blood. The CDR3 loop is CASSLSTVNIQYF. The CDR3 coding sequence is TGTGCCAGCAGTTTAAGTACCGTAAACATTCAGTACTTC. The variable domain in full, completed from reference TRBV28 and TRBJ2-4, reads DVKVTQSSRYLVKRTGEKVFLECVQDMDHENMFWYRQDPGLGLRLIYFSYDVKMKEKGDIPEGYSVSREKKERFSLILESASTNQTSMYLCASSLSTVNIQYFGAGTRLSVL.